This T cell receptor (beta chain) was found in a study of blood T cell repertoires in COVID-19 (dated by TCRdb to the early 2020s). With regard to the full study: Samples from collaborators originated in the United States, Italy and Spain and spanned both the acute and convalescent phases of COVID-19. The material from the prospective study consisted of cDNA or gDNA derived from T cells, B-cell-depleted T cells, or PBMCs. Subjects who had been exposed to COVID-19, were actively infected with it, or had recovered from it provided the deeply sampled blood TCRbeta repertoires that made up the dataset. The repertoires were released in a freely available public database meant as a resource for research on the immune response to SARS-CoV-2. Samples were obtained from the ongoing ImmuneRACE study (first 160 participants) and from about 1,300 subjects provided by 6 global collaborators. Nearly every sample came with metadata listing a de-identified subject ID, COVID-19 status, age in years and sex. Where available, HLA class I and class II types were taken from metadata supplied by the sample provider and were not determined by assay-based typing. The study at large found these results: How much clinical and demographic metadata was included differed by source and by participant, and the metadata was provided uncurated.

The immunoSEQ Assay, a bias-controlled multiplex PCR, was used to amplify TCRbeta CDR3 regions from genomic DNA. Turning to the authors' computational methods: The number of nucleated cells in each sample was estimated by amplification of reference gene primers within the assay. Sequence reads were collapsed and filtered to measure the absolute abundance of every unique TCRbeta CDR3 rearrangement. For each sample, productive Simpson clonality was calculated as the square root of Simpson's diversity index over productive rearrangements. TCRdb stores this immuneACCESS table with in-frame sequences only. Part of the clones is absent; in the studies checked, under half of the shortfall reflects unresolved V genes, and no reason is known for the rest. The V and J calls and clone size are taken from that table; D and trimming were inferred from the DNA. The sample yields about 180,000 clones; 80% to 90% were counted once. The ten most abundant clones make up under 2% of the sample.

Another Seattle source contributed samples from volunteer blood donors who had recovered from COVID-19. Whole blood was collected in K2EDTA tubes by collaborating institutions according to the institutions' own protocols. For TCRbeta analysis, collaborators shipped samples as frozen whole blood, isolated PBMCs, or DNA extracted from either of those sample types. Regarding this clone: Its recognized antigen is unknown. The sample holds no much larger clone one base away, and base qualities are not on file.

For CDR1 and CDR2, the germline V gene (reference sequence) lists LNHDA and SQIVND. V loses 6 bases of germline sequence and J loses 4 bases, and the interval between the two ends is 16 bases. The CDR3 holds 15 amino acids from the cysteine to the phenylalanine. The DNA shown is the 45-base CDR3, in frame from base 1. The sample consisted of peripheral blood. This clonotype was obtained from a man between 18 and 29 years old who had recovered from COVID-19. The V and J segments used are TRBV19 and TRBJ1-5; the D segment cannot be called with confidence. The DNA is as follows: TGTGCCAGTAGGTACAGACCTAGCAGGAATCAGCCCCAGCATTTT. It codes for CASRYRPSRNQPQHF.